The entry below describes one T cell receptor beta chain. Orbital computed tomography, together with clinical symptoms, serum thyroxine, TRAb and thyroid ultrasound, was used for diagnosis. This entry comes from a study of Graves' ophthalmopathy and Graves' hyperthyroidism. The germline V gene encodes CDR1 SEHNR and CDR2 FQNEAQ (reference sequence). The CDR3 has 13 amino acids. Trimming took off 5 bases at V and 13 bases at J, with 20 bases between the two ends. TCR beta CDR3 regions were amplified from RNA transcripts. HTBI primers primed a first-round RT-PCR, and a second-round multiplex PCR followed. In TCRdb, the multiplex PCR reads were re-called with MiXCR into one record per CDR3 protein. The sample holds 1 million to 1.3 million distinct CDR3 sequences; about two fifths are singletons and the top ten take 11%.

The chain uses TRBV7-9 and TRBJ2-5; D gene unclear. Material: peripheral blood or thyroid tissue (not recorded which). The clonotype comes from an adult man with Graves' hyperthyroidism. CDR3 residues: CASSPQADRFRYF. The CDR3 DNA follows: TGTGCCAGCAGCCCGCAGGCAGATAGATTTCGGTACTTC.